This T cell receptor beta chain was identified in a study of shared clonotypes between healthy human individuals. Whole-study context: CD4 naive and CD4 memory each took three plates per donor, while CD8 naive took two and CD8 memory one.

Concerning this clone itself: Its antigen remains unknown.

Participating donors were healthy, HIV-negative adults free of recent acute infections or vaccinations. V lost 3 bases and J lost 8; bases outside the gene matches: 10. Per germline, CDR1 SGDLS and CDR2 YYNGEE. CDR3 length equals 16 residues. Each replicate PCR on the sorted subsets used about 220 ng DNA (around 30,000 T cell genomes). Produced via immunoSEQ multiplex PCR; TCRdb's table is partial and in-frame only. This table has roughly 1,500,000 clones, 98% appearing once. Study-level points and caveats: Against clonotypes common to all four donors, non-shared ones had lower generation probabilities.

The receptor was isolated from a man aged 25-45 years in good health. Input material: naive CD4+ T cells sorted from blood. Subset: CD45RA+ positively selected. The chain uses TRBV9 and TRBJ2-1; TRBD2 matches 11 bases. The CDR3 here is CASSDVAGGPGDEQFF. The CDR3 region has the DNA TGTGCCAGCAGCGATGTAGCGGGAGGGCCGGGGGATGAGCAGTTCTTC.